Listed here are 8 T cell receptor beta chains from one sample, sequenced in a study of T cell responses to AZD1222 COVID-19 vaccine. Sequencing was performed with immunoSEQ multiplex PCR; in TCRdb, only in-frame clones are kept and a portion is missing. This sample has fewer than 200,000 clones, with roughly 90% found just once. Sample: peripheral blood, taken 28 days after the second AZD1222 dose. These receptors all come from an adult who received the AZD1222 COVID-19 vaccine.

The chain recombines TRBV4-3 with TRBJ1-6; 7 bases line up with TRBD1. Germline-derived CDR1 and CDR2 are LGHNA and YSLEER. Trimming cost V 1 base and J 6 bases; bases outside gene matches: 6. The CDR3 is made up of 16 amino acids. The CDR3 loop reads CASSQGGTDFNSPLHF. The DNA for the CDR3 is TGCGCCAGCAGCCAAGGGGGGACAGATTTTAATTCACCCCTCCACTTT.

The V and J genes are TRBV30 and TRBJ1-3; D is possibly TRBD1 (5 bases). Germline loops: CDR1 GTSNPN, CDR2 SVGIG (reference sequence). Trimming shortened V by 1 base and J by 7 bases, and 17 bases separated the two germline ends. The CDR3 contains 15 residues. CDR3 DNA sequence: TGTGCCTGGAGTGGAGGGGTGCAGATTGGGAACACCATATATTTT. Translation gives CAWSGGVQIGNTIYF. The full variable domain, rest sourced from reference TRBV30 and TRBJ1-3, is SQTIHQWPATLVQPVGSPLSLECTVEGTSNPNLYWYRQAAGRGLQLLFYSVGIGQISSEVPQNLSASRPQDRQFILSSKKLLLSDSGFYLCAWSGGVQIGNTIYFGEGSWLTVV.

The genes are TRBV30 and TRBJ1-2; D is undetermined. V was shortened by 5 bases and J by 4 bases, with 11 bases between the two germline ends. Germline V gene sequence: CDR1 GTSNPN, CDR2 SVGIG (reference sequence). The CDR3 covers 12 residues. CDR3 coding DNA: TGTGCCTGGGCGGGAGACTTCTATGGCTACACCTTC. This codes for CAWAGDFYGYTF.

The rearrangement links TRBV7-9 to TRBJ1-4, with D possibly TRBD1 on 5 matching bases. Germline values: CDR1 SEHNR, CDR2 FQNEAQ (reference sequence). The CDR3 totals 15 residues. The V end lost 1 base, the J end lost 4 bases, and 10 bases lay between the germline ends. CDR3 residues: CASSLGGRVNEKLFF. The DNA for the CDR3 is TGTGCCAGCAGCTTAGGGGGACGGGTTAATGAAAAACTGTTTTTT.

The chain joins TRBV19 to TRBJ2-1, with 8 positions matching TRBD2. Germline lookup yields CDR1 LNHDA and CDR2 SQIVND (reference sequence). This CDR3 is 15 amino acids long. V shed 6 bases and J 7 bases; nucleotides not matched to a gene: 11. The CDR3 loop is CASSLGGASGNEQFF. Here the CDR3 DNA reads TGTGCCAGTAGCCTCGGGGGGGCCTCGGGGAATGAGCAGTTCTTC.

V is TRBV7-9 and J is TRBJ1-5; no definite D call. Germline V gene sequence: CDR1 SEHNR, CDR2 FQNEAQ (reference sequence). The CDR3 has 13 amino acids. Trimming cost V 2 bases and J 0 bases, with 2 bases left between them. CDR3 DNA: TGTGCCAGCAGCTTATCTAGCAATCAGCCCCAGCATTTT. Residues: CASSLSSNQPQHF.

This clone was detected once. The chain employs TRBV7-8 and TRBJ1-5; TRBD1 might be the D (5 bases). The CDR3 has 14 amino acids. Germline V gene lookup returns CDR1 SGHVS and CDR2 FQNEAQ. Deletions cut 1 base from V and 4 bases from J, with 8 bases between. CDR3 loop: CASSLVTENQPQHF. Here the CDR3 DNA reads TGTGCCAGCAGCTTAGTGACAGAGAATCAGCCCCAGCATTTT.

The chain uses TRBV10-1 and TRBJ1-4; D uncertain. V was trimmed by 0 bases and J by 13 bases, leaving 15 bases between them. CDR1 WNHNN and CDR2 SYGVQD come from the germline V gene (reference sequence). CDR3 length: 14 residues. CDR3 region: CASSESKSLGTLFF. The CDR3 DNA reads as TGCGCCAGCAGTGAGTCGAAGAGTCTTGGTACACTGTTTTTT.